The next 10 T cell receptor beta chains were all read from a single sample in a study of blood T cell repertoires in COVID-19. Sequencing used immunoSEQ multiplex PCR; TCRdb keeps in-frame clones, though not all of them. Among 300,000 or so clones listed, over 75% were seen once. Sequenced material: peripheral blood. These receptors all come from a man in his fifties or sixties with active or convalescent COVID-19.

This sequence joins TRBV7-3 and TRBJ2-1; a possible D gene is TRBD2 (5 bases). V lost 4 bases and J lost 9, with 10 bases in between. Germline CDR1 and CDR2: SGHTA and FQGTGA. The CDR3 length is 12 residues. The CDR3 nucleotides are TGTGCCAGCAGCTCAATGGGGAGTGAGCAGTTCTTC. Amino acid sequence: CASSSMGSEQFF. Filled out from reference TRBV7-3 and TRBJ2-1, the complete variable domain reads GAGVSQTPSNKVTEKGKYVELRCDPISGHTALYWYRQSLGQGPEFLIYFQGTGAADDSGLPNDRFFAVRPEGSVSTLKIQRTERGDSAVYLCASSSMGSEQFFGPGTRLTVL.

This clone was detected a few times. The chain employs TRBV5-4 and TRBJ1-2; 8 positions match TRBD1. V shed 1 base and J 8 bases; nucleotides not matched to a gene: 4. CDR3 length equals 13 residues. Looked up from germline, CDR1 is SGHNT and CDR2 is YYREEE (reference sequence). The chain's CDR3 is CASSLQGAGGYTF. The CDR3, as DNA: TGTGCCAGCAGCTTGCAGGGGGCAGGAGGCTACACCTTC. The full variable domain, its missing parts supplied by reference TRBV5-4 and TRBJ1-2, is ETGVTQSPTHLIKTRGQQVTLRCSSQSGHNTVSWYQQALGQGPQFIFQYYREEENGRGNFPPRFSGLQFPNYSSELNVNALELDDSALYLCASSLQGAGGYTFGSGTRLTVV.

V is TRBV2 and J is TRBJ1-1; TRBD1 aligns across 9 bases. Germline V gene data show CDR1 as SNHLY and CDR2 as FYNNEI. The CDR3 length is 14 residues. Losses at the gene ends were 3 bases for V and 4 bases for J; bases not matched to a gene: 3. The CDR3 DNA follows: TGTGCCAGCAGTGATAGGACAGGGGTCACTGAAGCTTTCTTT. Its protein is CASSDRTGVTEAFF.

This chain connects TRBV5-1 to TRBJ1-6, with 10 bases identical to TRBD1. From germline, CDR1 is SGHRS and CDR2 YFSETQ. The junction had 4 bases not matched to a gene; V was cut back by 4 bases and J by 0 bases. This CDR3 contains 17 residues. The CDR3 DNA is TGCGCCAGCAGCCCGGGACAGGGGAGCTCCTATAATTCACCCCTCCACTTT. Translation: CASSPGQGSSYNSPLHF.

This chain connects TRBV30 to TRBJ2-1, with TRBD2 matching over 8 bases. J gave up 5 bases and V 5 bases, and 11 bases lay outside the gene matches. Germline V gene lookup returns CDR1 GTSNPN and CDR2 SVGIG (reference sequence). The CDR3 covers 15 residues. CDR3 amino acids: CAWEGVRREDNEQFF. Written as DNA, the CDR3 is TGTGCCTGGGAGGGGGTTCGGCGGGAGGACAATGAGCAGTTCTTC.

This clone came up a few times. The rearrangement links TRBV2 to TRBJ1-1; the match to TRBD1 covers 9 bases. This CDR3 contains 14 residues. With V trimmed by 5 bases and J by 8 bases, 9 bases remained unmatched. From germline, CDR1 is SNHLY and CDR2 FYNNEI. CDR3 in amino acids: CASSLKGQGGEAFF. In DNA, the CDR3 is TGTGCCAGCAGTCTAAAGGGACAGGGTGGGGAAGCTTTCTTT.

This clone came up a few times. The chain uses TRBV2 and TRBJ1-3; 7 bases fit TRBD1. The length of the CDR3 is 15 residues. CDR1 is SNHLY, CDR2 FYNNEI, per germline. The J segment lost 1 base and the V segment lost 7 bases, leaving 7 bases of the junction unmatched. The DNA of the CDR3 is TGTGCCAGCAATAACAGGGGTAGATCTGGAAACACCATATATTTT. Protein product: CASNNRGRSGNTIYF.

This clone has a handful of counts. This chain joins TRBV7-3 and TRBJ1-6; 9 nucleotides align to TRBD1. The CDR3 covers 16 residues. V was pared by 5 bases and J by 10 bases, with 12 bases of the junction left unmatched. In germline, CDR1 is SGHTA, CDR2 FQGTGA. Written as DNA, the CDR3 is TGTGCCAGCAGCCGGACCGGGACAGGGACGGACTCACCCCTCCACTTT. It is translated as CASSRTGTGTDSPLHF.

The J gene is TRBJ2-3, the V gene TRBV4-2, with TRBD1 identical over 8 bases. From germline, CDR1 is LGHNA and CDR2 YNFKEQ. Losses at the gene ends were 3 bases for V and 2 bases for J; bases not matched to a gene: 1. This CDR3 is 14 amino acids long. The CDR3 loop reads CASSQGQATDTQYF. In DNA form, the CDR3 reads TGTGCCAGCAGCCAGGGACAGGCCACAGATACGCAGTATTTT.

V gene TRBV13 combines with J gene TRBJ2-7; 7 bases align to TRBD1. The CDR3 sequence is 21 residues long. V dropped 3 bases and J dropped 3; count of bases not matched to a gene: 26. Germline V lookup: CDR1 PRHDT, CDR2 FYEKMQ (reference sequence). The CDR3 sequence: CASSLVKAEAKRGQIYYEQYF. The CDR3 bases are TGTGCCAGCAGCTTGGTGAAGGCAGAGGCAAAGAGGGGACAGATCTACTACGAGCAGTACTTC.